One and the same sample provided the 7 T cell receptor beta chains below, sequenced in a study of blood T cell repertoires in COVID-19. Using immunoSEQ multiplex PCR, the repertoire was profiled, and TCRdb retains in-frame clones only, with some absent. This sample has some 100,000 clones, with roughly 88% found just once. Source material: peripheral blood. These receptors all come from a woman aged 80 or over with active or convalescent COVID-19.

In nucleotides, the CDR3 is TGTGCCGTGCAGACCGGGACTAACAATGAGCAGTTCTTC. It translates to CAVQTGTNNEQFF. This chain links TRBV28 with TRBJ2-1; 7 bases align to TRBD2. J was trimmed by 5 bases and V by 11 bases; bases with no gene match: 9. The CDR3 has 13 amino acids. Germline lookup yields CDR1 MDHEN and CDR2 SYDVKM.

The chain links TRBV4-1 to TRBJ1-5; D is perhaps TRBD1 (5 bases). CDR1 and CDR2 (germline): MGHRA, YSYEKL. Trimming stripped 1 base from V and 1 base from J, with 8 bases between. The length of the CDR3 is 15 residues. CDR3 sequence (DNA): TGCGCCAGCAGCCAAGTGTGGACAAGCAATCAGCCCCAGCATTTT. It specifies CASSQVWTSNQPQHF.

V and J are TRBV4-1 and TRBJ2-1, with 10 bases identical to TRBD2. Germline CDR1 reads MGHRA; CDR2 reads YSYEKL. This CDR3 contains 16 residues. The ends lost 0 bases at V and 6 bases at J; junction bases unmatched: 5. CDR3 protein: CASSQDPSGSINEQFF. Written as DNA, the CDR3 is TGCGCCAGCAGCCAAGATCCTAGCGGGAGTATCAATGAGCAGTTCTTC.

The genes are TRBV6-5 and TRBJ1-3; D unclear. The V and J ends lost 5 bases and 4 bases respectively, with 12 bases between them. The length of the CDR3 is 14 residues. CDR1 and CDR2 from the germline V gene are MNHEY and SVGAGI. The CDR3 reads CASSQTRSGNTIYF. CDR3 bases: TGTGCCAGCAGTCAGACCCGGAGCGGAAACACCATATATTTT.

The rearrangement links TRBV27 to TRBJ1-1; 7 nucleotides line up with TRBD1. The germline gives CDR1 MNHEY, CDR2 SMNVEV (reference sequence). After removal of 5 bases from V and 5 bases from J, the junction contained 5 bases not matched to a gene. There are 13 residues in the CDR3. This CDR3 reads CASSLSGGTEAFF. The CDR3 bases are TGTGCCAGCAGTCTTTCAGGGGGGACTGAAGCTTTCTTT.

This rearrangement joins TRBV5-4 to TRBJ2-2; TRBD2 aligns across 9 bases. The CDR3 extends over 14 amino acids. With 5 bases clipped from V and 4 bases from J, the junction kept 3 bases outside the gene matches. CDR1 is SGHNT, CDR2 YYREEE, per germline (reference sequence). The CDR3 DNA reads as TGTGCCAGCAGTCGGACTAGCGCCACCGGGGAGCTGTTTTTT. Translation gives CASSRTSATGELFF. Full variable domain (missing parts from reference TRBV5-4 and TRBJ2-2): ETGVTQSPTHLIKTRGQQVTLRCSSQSGHNTVSWYQQALGQGPQFIFQYYREEENGRGNFPPRFSGLQFPNYSSELNVNALELDDSALYLCASSRTSATGELFFGEGSRLTVL.

This clone appeared once. The chain recombines TRBV6-4 with TRBJ2-3; the match to TRBD2 covers 11 bases. The CDR3 is 16 residues long. The junction had 5 bases not matched to a gene; V was cut back by 4 bases and J by 2 bases. Germline V gene sequence: CDR1 MRHNA, CDR2 SNTAGT. The CDR3 DNA sequence: TGTGCCAGCAGTGCCGGGACTAGCGGCTACACAGATACGCAGTATTTT. This encodes CASSAGTSGYTDTQYF.